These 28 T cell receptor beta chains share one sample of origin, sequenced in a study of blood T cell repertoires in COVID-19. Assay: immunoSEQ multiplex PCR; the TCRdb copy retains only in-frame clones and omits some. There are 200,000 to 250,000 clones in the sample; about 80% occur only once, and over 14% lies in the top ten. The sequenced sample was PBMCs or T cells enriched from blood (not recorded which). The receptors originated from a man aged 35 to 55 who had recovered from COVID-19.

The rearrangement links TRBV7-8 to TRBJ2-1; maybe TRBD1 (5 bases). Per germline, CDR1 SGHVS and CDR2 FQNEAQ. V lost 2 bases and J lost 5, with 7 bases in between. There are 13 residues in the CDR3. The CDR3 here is CASSLKTDNEQFF. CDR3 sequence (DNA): TGTGCCAGCAGCTTAAAGACAGACAATGAGCAGTTCTTC.

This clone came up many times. The CDR3 nucleotides read TGTGCCAGCAATGGGGGAGACGGGAGAGGGGCCGGTGAGCAGTTCTTC. It yields the protein CASNGGDGRGAGEQFF. J is TRBJ2-1 and V is TRBV2; TRBD2 is a possible D gene (6 bases). CDR1 and CDR2 from the germline V gene are SNHLY and FYNNEI. The CDR3 is 16 residues long. V gave up 7 bases and J gave up 9 bases, with 25 bases separating them.

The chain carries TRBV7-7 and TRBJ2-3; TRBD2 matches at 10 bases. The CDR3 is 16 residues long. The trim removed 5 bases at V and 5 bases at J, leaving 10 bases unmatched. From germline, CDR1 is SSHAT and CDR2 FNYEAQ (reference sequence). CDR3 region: CASSLNPSGSGDTQYF. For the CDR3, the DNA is TGTGCCAGCAGCCTAAACCCTAGCGGGAGTGGAGATACGCAGTATTTT.

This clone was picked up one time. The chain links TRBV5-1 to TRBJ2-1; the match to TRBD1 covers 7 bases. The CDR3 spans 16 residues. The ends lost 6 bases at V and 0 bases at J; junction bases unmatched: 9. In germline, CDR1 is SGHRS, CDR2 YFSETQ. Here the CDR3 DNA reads TGCGCCAGCACCAGGGGGACCGCAAGCTCCTACAATGAGCAGTTCTTC. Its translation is CASTRGTASSYNEQFF. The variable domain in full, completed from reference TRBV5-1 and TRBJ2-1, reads KAGVTQTPRYLIKTRGQQVTLSCSPISGHRSVSWYQQTPGQGLQFLFEYFSETQRNKGNFPGRFSGRQFSNSRSEMNVSTLELGDSALYLCASTRGTASSYNEQFFGPGTRLTVL.

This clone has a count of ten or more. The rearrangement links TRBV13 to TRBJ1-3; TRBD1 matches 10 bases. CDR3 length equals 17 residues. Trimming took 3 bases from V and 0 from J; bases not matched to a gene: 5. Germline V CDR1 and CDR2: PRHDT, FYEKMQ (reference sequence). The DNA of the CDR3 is TGTGCCAGCAGCTTCGGGACAGGGGCTTCCTCTGGAAACACCATATATTTT. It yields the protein CASSFGTGASSGNTIYF. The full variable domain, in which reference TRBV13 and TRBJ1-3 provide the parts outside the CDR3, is AAGVIQSPRHLIKEKRETATLKCYPIPRHDTVYWYQQGPGQDPQFLISFYEKMQSDKGSIPDRFSAQQFSDYHSELNMSSLELGDSALYFCASSFGTGASSGNTIYFGEGSWLTVV.

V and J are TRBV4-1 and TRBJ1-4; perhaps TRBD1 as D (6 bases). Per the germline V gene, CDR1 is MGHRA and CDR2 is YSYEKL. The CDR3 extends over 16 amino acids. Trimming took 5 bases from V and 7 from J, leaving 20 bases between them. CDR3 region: CASSVGTRQLREKLFF. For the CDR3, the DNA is TGCGCCAGCAGCGTAGGGACACGACAACTGCGTGAAAAACTGTTTTTT.

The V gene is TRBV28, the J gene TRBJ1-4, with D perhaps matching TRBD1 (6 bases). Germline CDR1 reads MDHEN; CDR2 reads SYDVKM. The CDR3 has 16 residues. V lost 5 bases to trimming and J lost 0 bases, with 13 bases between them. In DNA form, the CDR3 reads TGTGCCAGCAGTCTTTCCACAGGGACAACTAATGAAAAACTGTTTTTT. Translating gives CASSLSTGTTNEKLFF. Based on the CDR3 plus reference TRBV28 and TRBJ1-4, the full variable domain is DVKVTQSSRYLVKRTGEKVFLECVQDMDHENMFWYRQDPGLGLRLIYFSYDVKMKEKGDIPEGYSVSREKKERFSLILESASTNQTSMYLCASSLSTGTTNEKLFFGSGTQLSVL.

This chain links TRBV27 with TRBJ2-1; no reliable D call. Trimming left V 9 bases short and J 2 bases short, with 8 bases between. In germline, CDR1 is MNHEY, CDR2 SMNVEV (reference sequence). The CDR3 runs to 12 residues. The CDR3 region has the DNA TGTGCCAGTTCTGAGACCTACAATGAGCAGTTCTTC. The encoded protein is CASSETYNEQFF.

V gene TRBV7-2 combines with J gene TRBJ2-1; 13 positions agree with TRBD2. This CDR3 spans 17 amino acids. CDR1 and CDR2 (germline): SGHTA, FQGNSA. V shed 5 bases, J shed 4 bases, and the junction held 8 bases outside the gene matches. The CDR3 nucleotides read TGTGCCAGCAGCCAACGTGGGACTAGCGGGGCTTACAATGAGCAGTTCTTC. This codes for CASSQRGTSGAYNEQFF.

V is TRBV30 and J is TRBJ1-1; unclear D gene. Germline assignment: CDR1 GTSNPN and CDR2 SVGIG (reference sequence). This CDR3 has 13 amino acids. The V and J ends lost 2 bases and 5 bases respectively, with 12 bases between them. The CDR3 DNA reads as TGTGCCTGGAGTCTCCCCGGCGGGACTGAAGCTTTCTTT. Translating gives CAWSLPGGTEAFF.

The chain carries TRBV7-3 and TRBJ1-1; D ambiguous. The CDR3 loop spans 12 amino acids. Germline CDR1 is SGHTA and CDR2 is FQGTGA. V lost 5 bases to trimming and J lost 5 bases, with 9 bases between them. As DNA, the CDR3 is TGTGCCAGCAGCCCTGGCGGGACTGAAGCTTTCTTT. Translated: CASSPGGTEAFF.

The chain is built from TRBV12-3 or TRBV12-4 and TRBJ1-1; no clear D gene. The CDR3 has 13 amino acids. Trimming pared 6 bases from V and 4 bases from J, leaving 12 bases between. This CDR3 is CASSPRAGTEAFF. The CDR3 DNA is TGTGCCAGCAGCCCCAGAGCGGGCACTGAAGCTTTCTTT.

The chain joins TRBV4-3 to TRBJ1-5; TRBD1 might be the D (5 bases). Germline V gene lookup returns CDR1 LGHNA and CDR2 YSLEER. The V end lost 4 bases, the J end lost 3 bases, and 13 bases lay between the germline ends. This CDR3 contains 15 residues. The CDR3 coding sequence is TGCGCCAGCAGCCCGTCGGGGGGGGTCAATCAGCCCCAGCATTTT. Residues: CASSPSGGVNQPQHF.

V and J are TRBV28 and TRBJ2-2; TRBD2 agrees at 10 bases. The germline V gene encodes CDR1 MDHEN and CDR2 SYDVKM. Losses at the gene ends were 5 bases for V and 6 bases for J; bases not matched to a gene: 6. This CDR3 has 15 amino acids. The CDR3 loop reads CASSLAGALAGELFF. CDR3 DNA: TGTGCCAGCAGTCTAGCGGGGGCCCTCGCCGGGGAGCTGTTTTTT.

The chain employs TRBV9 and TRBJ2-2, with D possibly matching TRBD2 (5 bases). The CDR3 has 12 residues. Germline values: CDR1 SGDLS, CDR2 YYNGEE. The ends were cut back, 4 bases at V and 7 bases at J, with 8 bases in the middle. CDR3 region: CASSQRGGELFF. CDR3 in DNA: TGTGCCAGCAGCCAACGGGGCGGGGAGCTGTTTTTT. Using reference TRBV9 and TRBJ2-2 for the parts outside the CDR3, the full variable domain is DSGVTQTPKHLITATGQRVTLRCSPRSGDLSVYWYQQSLDQGLQFLIQYYNGEERAKGNILERFSAQQFPDLHSELNLSSLELGDSALYFCASSQRGGELFFGEGSRLTVL.

The CDR3 region is CASSTRTNEKLFF. The CDR3 region has the DNA TGTGCCAGTAGTACCAGAACTAATGAAAAACTGTTTTTT. This chain connects TRBV19 to TRBJ1-4; D ambiguous. Germline V lookup: CDR1 LNHDA, CDR2 SQIVND (reference sequence). V lost 4 bases and J 1 base, leaving 4 bases between the germline ends. This CDR3 is built from 13 residues.

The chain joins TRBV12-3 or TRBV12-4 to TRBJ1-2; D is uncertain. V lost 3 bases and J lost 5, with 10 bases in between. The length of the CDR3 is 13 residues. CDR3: CASSLVQLYGYTF. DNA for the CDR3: TGTGCCAGCAGTTTGGTACAGCTGTATGGCTACACCTTC.

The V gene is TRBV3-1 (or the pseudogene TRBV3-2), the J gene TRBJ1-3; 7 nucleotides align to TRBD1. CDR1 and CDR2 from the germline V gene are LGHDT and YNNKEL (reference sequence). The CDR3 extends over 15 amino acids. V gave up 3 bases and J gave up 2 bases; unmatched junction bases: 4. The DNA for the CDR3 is TGTGCCAGCAGCCATGGACAGGCTACTGGAAACACCATATATTTT. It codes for CASSHGQATGNTIYF.

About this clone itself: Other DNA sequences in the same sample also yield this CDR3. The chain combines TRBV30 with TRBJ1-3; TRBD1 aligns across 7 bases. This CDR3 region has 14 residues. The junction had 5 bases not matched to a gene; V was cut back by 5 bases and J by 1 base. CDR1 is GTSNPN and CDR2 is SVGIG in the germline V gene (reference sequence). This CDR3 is CAWGQVFSGNTIYF. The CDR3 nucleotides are TGTGCCTGGGGACAGGTTTTTTCTGGAAACACCATATATTTT.

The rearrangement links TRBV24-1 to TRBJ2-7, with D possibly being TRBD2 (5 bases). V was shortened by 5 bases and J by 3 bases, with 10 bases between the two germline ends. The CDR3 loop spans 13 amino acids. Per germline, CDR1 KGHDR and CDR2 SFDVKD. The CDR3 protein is CATSAGGLYEQYF. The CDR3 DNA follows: TGTGCCACCAGTGCCGGCGGACTCTACGAGCAGTACTTC.

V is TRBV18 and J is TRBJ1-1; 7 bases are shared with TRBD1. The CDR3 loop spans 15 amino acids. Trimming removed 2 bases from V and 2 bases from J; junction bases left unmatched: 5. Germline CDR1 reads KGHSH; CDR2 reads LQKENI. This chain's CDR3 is CASSPMRGRNTEAFF. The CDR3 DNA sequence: TGTGCCAGCTCACCAATGAGGGGGCGAAACACTGAAGCTTTCTTT.

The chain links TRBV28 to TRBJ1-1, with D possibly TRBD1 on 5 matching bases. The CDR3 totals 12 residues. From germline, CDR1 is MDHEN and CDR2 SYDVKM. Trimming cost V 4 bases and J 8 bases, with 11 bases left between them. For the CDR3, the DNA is TGTGCCAGCAGTTCCCCGGGGGAAGAAGCTTTCTTT. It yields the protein CASSSPGEEAFF.

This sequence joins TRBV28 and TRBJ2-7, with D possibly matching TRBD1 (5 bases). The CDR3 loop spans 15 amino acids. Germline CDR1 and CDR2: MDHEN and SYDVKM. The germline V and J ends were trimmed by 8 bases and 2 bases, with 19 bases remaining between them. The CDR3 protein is CASSPPVGLTYEQYF. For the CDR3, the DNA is TGTGCCAGCTCTCCCCCCGTGGGGCTGACCTACGAGCAGTACTTC.

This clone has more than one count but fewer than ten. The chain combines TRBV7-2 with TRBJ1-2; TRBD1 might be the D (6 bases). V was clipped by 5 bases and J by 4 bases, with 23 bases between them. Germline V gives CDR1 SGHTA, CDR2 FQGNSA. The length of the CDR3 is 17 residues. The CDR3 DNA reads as TGTGCCAGCAGCCCGCGTACGGCAGGGGTTCTCGGCTATGGCTACACCTTC. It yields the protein CASSPRTAGVLGYGYTF. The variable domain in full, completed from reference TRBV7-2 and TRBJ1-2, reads GAGVSQSPSNKVTEKGKDVELRCDPISGHTALYWYRQSLGQGLEFLIYFQGNSAPDKSGLPSDRFSAERTGGSVSTLTIQRTQQEDSAVYLCASSPRTAGVLGYGYTFGSGTRLTVV.

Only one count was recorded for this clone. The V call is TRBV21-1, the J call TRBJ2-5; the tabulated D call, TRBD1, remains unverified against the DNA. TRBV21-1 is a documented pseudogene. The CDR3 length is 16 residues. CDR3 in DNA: TGTGCCAGCAGCAAAGGACCGCAGGGGGCCGAAGAGACCCAGTACTTC. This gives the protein CASSKGPQGAEETQYF.

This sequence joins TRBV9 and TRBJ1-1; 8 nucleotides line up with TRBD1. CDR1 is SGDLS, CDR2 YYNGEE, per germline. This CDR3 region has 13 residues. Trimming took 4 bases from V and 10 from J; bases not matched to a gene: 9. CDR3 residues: CASSPTGGSTAFF. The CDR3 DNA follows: TGTGCCAGCAGCCCCACAGGGGGATCGACAGCTTTCTTT.

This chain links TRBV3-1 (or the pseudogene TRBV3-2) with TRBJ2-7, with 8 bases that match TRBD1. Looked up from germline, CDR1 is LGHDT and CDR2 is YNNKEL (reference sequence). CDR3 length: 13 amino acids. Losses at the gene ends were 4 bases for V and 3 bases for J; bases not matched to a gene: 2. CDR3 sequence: CASSPGQVYEQYF. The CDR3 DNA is TGTGCCAGCAGCCCGGGACAGGTCTACGAGCAGTACTTC.

The chain's CDR3 is CASSLGHRGGYGYTF. In DNA, the CDR3 is TGCGCCAGCAGCTTGGGCCACAGGGGAGGCTATGGCTACACCTTC. This chain connects TRBV5-1 to TRBJ1-2; 7 positions match TRBD1. The CDR3 sequence is 15 residues long. Per the germline V gene, CDR1 is SGHRS and CDR2 is YFSETQ. V shed 0 bases and J 4 bases; nucleotides not matched to a gene: 6.